This TCR beta chain is from a study of T cell repertoires in cytomegalovirus infection. Study background: From public TCR beta signatures came an indication of both CMV infection and matching HLA type. Findings and limits, study-wide: HLA-C-restricted TCR beta clonotypes specific for CMV led the ex vivo response. Of the TCR beta families, the public ones yielded a cumulative frequency that identified carriers of CMV plus the relevant HLA.

TCRdb passed the reads through MiXCR, listing each CDR3 protein once. The sample lists fewer than 350,000 distinct CDR3 sequences; more than 8% were seen once. The CDR3 is made up of 16 amino acids. Germline CDR1 MNHEY, CDR2 SVGAGI. Unmatched junction bases numbered 8, after V lost 2 bases and J lost 4 bases. This clonotype was found many times. Its matching antigen is unknown. What was sequenced was PBMCs. The origin of this receptor is a human donor in good health (CMV status not recorded). Some clones in this sample may be carry-over from other donors' samples. V gene TRBV6-5 combines with J gene TRBJ2-5, with 9 bases fitting TRBD2. Written as DNA, the CDR3 is TGTGCCAGCAGTTACGAGTCGGGACTAGCCGGAGAGACCCAGTACTTC. Protein sequence: CASSYESGLAGETQYF.